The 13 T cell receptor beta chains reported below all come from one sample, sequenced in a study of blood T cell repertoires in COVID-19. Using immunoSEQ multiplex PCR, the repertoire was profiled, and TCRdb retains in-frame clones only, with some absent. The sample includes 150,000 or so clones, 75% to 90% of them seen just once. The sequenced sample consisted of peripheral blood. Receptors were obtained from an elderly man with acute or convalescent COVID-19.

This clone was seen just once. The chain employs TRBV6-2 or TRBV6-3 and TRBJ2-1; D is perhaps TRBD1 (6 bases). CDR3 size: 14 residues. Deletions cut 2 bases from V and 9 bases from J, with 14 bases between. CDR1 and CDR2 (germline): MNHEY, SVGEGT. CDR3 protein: CASSYRWGPAEQFF. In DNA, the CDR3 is TGTGCCAGCAGTTACAGGTGGGGGCCGGCTGAGCAGTTCTTC.

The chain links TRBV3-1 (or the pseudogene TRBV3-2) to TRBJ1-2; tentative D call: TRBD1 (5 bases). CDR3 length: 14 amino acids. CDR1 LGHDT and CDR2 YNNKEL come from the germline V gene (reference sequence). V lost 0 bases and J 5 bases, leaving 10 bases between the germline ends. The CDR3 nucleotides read TGTGCCAGCAGCCAAGATCTAACAGGATATGGCTACACCTTC. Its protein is CASSQDLTGYGYTF.

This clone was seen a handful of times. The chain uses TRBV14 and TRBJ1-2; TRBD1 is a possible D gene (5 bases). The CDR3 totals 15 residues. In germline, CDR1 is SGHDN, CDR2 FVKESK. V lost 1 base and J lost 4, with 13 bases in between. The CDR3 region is CASSQVQGWSYGYTF. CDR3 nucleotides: TGTGCCAGCAGCCAAGTGCAGGGATGGAGCTATGGCTACACCTTC.

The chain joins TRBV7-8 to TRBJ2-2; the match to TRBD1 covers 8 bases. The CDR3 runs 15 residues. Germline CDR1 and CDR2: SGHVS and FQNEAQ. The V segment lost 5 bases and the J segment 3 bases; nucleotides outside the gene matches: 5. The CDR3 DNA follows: TGTGCCAGCAGCCGTGGACAGGGCCACACCGGGGAGCTGTTTTTT. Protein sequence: CASSRGQGHTGELFF.

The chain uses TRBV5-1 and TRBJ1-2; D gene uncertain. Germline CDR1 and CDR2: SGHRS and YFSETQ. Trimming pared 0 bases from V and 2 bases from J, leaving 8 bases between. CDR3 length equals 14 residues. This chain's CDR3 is CASSLGKTNYGYTF. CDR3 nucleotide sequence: TGCGCCAGCAGCTTGGGTAAAACAAACTATGGCTACACCTTC.

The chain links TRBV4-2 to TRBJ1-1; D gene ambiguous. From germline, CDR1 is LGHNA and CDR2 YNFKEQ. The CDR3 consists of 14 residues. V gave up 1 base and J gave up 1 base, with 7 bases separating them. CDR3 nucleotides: TGTGCCAGCAGCCAAGCACACCCGAACACTGAAGCTTTCTTT. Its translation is CASSQAHPNTEAFF.

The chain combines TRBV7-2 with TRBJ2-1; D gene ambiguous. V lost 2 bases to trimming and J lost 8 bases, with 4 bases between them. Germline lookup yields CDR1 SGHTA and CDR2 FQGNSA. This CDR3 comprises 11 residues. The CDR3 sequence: CASSLLYEQFF. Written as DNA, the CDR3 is TGTGCCAGCAGCTTACTGTATGAGCAGTTCTTC. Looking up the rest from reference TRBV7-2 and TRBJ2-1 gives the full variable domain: GAGVSQSPSNKVTEKGKDVELRCDPISGHTALYWYRQSLGQGLEFLIYFQGNSAPDKSGLPSDRFSAERTGGSVSTLTIQRTQQEDSAVYLCASSLLYEQFFGPGTRLTVL.

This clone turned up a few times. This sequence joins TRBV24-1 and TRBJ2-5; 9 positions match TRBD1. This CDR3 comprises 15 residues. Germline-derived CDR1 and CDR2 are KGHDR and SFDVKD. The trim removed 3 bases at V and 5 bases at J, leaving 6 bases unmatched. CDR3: CATSDVTGGRETQYF. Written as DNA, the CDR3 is TGTGCCACCAGTGATGTTACAGGGGGCAGGGAGACCCAGTACTTC.

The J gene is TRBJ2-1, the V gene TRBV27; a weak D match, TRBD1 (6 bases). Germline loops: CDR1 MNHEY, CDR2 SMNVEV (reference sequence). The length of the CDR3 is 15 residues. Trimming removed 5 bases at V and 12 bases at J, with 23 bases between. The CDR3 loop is CASSARAGASQRQFF. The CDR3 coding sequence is TGTGCCAGCAGTGCCCGGGCAGGGGCCTCTCAGCGGCAGTTCTTC.

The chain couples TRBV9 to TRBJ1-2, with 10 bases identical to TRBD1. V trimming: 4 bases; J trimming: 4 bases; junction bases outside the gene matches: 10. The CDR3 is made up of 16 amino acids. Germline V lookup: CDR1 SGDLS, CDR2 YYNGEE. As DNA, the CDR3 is TGTGCCAGCAGCTCCAACCGGGACAGGGGACTCTATGGCTACACCTTC. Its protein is CASSSNRDRGLYGYTF.

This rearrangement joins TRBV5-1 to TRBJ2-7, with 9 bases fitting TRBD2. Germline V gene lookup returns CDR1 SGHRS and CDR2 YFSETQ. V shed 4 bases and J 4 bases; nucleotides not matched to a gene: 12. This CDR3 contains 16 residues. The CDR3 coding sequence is TGCGCCAGCAGCCCGGCTATCGGACTAGCGTCTTACGAGCAGTACTTC. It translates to CASSPAIGLASYEQYF.

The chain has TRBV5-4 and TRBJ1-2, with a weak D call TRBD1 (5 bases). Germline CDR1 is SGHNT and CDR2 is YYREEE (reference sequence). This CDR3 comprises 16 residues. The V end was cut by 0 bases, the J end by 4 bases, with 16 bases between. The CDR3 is CASSLGFFQGGYGYTF. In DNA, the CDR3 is TGTGCCAGCAGCTTGGGTTTTTTCCAGGGTGGCTATGGCTACACCTTC.

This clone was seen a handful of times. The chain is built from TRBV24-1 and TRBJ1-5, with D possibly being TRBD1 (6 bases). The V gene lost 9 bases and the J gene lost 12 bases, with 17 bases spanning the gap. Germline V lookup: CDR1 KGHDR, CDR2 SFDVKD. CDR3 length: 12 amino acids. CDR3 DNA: TGTGCCACCCCCCCAGAGACAGGCGGCCAGCATTTT. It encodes CATPPETGGQHF.